A selection of T cell receptor beta chains follows, all from one sample in a study of Tregs in tolerant kidney transplant recipients. The data were produced by immunoSEQ multiplex PCR, yet TCRdb's version contains in-frame clones alone and is incomplete. This sample carries about 81,000 clones, more than 85% of them seen once, and the ten largest clones take about 1.6%. This specimen consisted of CD4+ T cells from blood (PBMCs), obtained 24 months after the transplant. The source of these receptors is a human patient who received a combined kidney and bone marrow transplant. Part of the T cell pool may stem from the graft donor. Each CDR3 is given with its conserved first and last residue. A D gene is named only where the DNA matches it firmly. Not every row has a clone size; where given, it reads once, few, many or a size class.

j_call: TRBJ2-1; v_call: TRBV7-3; clone_size: NA; d_call: NA; cdr3_nt: TGTGCCAGCAGCTTAACCAGGGGACCTTACAATGAGCAGTTCTTC; cdr3_aa: CASSLTRGPYNEQFF
j_call: TRBJ2-5; v_call: TRBV5-1; clone_size: NA; d_call: NA; cdr3_nt: TGCGCCAGCAGCTTGGGTAGCTCGGGGACCCAGTACTTC; cdr3_aa: CASSLGSSGTQYF
j_call: TRBJ2-5; v_call: TRBV4-3; clone_size: NA; d_call: TRBD2; cdr3_nt: TGCGCCAGCAGCCAAGGCTTAGCGGGGCCGCAAACCCAGTACTTC; cdr3_aa: CASSQGLAGPQTQYF
j_call: TRBJ1-1; v_call: TRBV7-3; clone_size: NA; d_call: NA; cdr3_nt: TGTGCCAGCAGCCGGGGGGTCCACACTGAAGCTTTCTTT; cdr3_aa: CASSRGVHTEAFF
j_call: TRBJ2-2; v_call: TRBV5-6; clone_size: NA; d_call: NA; cdr3_nt: TGTGCCAGCAGCTTGGGGGGGCCCGGGGAGCTGTTTTTT; cdr3_aa: CASSLGGPGELFF
j_call: TRBJ1-5; v_call: TRBV28; clone_size: NA; d_call: TRBD1; cdr3_nt: TGTGCCAGCAGTACCCGGACAGGGGGCATTAATCAGCCCCAGCATTTT; cdr3_aa: CASSTRTGGINQPQHF
j_call: TRBJ1-2; v_call: TRBV7-9; clone_size: NA; d_call: NA; cdr3_nt: TGTGCCAGCAGCCCCGGACAGCTTAACTATGGCTACACCTTC; cdr3_aa: CASSPGQLNYGYTF
j_call: TRBJ2-2; v_call: TRBV7-2; clone_size: NA; d_call: TRBD2; cdr3_nt: TGTGCCAGCAGCGCAACTAGCGGGGGGTACACCGGGGAGCTGTTTTTT; cdr3_aa: CASSATSGGYTGELFF
j_call: TRBJ1-3; v_call: TRBV5-8; clone_size: few; d_call: NA; cdr3_nt: TGTGCCAGCAGCTCGGGACTTGGGGCCGGAAACACCATATATTTT; cdr3_aa: CASSSGLGAGNTIYF
j_call: TRBJ2-1; v_call: TRBV4-3; clone_size: NA; d_call: NA; cdr3_nt: TGCGCCAGCAGCCCCCCCGCTTCGTCGGGGAATAGCTCCTACAATGAGCAGTTCTTC; cdr3_aa: CASSPPASSGNSSYNEQFF
j_call: TRBJ2-3; v_call: TRBV18; clone_size: NA; d_call: NA; cdr3_nt: TGTGCCAGCTCACCTGCTCTGAAGCCGACTAGCACAGATACGCAGTATTTT; cdr3_aa: CASSPALKPTSTDTQYF
j_call: TRBJ2-1; v_call: TRBV20-1; clone_size: NA; d_call: NA; cdr3_nt: TGCAGTGCTAGAGCGGGGGATGAGCAGTTCTTC; cdr3_aa: CSARAGDEQFF
j_call: TRBJ1-5; v_call: TRBV7-3; clone_size: NA; d_call: TRBD1; cdr3_nt: TGTGCCAGCAGCCCCCCTACGACAGGGGCGGTTGGCAATCAGCCCCAGCATTTT; cdr3_aa: CASSPPTTGAVGNQPQHF
j_call: TRBJ2-7; v_call: TRBV6-6; clone_size: NA; d_call: NA; cdr3_nt: TGTGCCAGCAGTTACACGGGAGACATCTACGAGCAGTACTTC; cdr3_aa: CASSYTGDIYEQYF
j_call: TRBJ1-3; v_call: TRBV12-5; clone_size: few; d_call: NA; cdr3_nt: TGTGCTAGTGGTTGGGGGGGCTCTGGAAACACCATATATTTT; cdr3_aa: CASGWGGSGNTIYF
j_call: TRBJ1-2; v_call: TRBV6-1; clone_size: NA; d_call: NA; cdr3_nt: TGTGCCAGCAGTGCCCCCCCGGGACACGGATTAGACCGCTACACCTTC; cdr3_aa: CASSAPPGHGLDRYTF
j_call: TRBJ1-2; v_call: TRBV29-1; clone_size: NA; d_call: TRBD1; cdr3_nt: TGCAGCGTTGGAGGGACAGGCTATGGCTACACCTTC; cdr3_aa: CSVGGTGYGYTF
j_call: TRBJ2-7; v_call: TRBV5-4; clone_size: NA; d_call: NA; cdr3_nt: TGTGCCAGCAGCTCCGCCTACGAGCAGTACTTC; cdr3_aa: CASSSAYEQYF
j_call: TRBJ2-2; v_call: TRBV19; clone_size: NA; d_call: NA; cdr3_nt: TGTGCCAGTAGTATTAGGGCAGGGTCCTACACCGGGGAGCTGTTTTTT; cdr3_aa: CASSIRAGSYTGELFF
j_call: TRBJ2-2; v_call: TRBV4-3; clone_size: NA; d_call: NA; cdr3_nt: TGCGCCAGCAGCCAAGATCTGACTGCCACCGGGGAGCTGTTTTTT; cdr3_aa: CASSQDLTATGELFF
j_call: TRBJ1-4; v_call: TRBV15; clone_size: NA; d_call: NA; cdr3_nt: TGTGCCACCAGCAGATCACAGGGAAGGAATGAAAAACTGTTTTTT; cdr3_aa: CATSRSQGRNEKLFF